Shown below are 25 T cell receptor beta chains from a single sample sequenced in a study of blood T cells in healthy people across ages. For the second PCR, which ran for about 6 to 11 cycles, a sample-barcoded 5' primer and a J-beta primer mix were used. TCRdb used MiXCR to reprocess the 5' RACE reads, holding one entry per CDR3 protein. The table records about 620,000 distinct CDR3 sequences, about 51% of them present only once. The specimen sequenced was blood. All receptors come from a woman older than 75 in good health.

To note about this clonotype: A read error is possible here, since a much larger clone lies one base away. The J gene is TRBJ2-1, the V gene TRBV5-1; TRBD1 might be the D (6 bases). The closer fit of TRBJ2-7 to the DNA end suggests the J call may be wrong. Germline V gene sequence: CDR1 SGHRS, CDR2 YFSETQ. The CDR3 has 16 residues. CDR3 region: CASSLEPGVLYNEQYF. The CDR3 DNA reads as TGCGCCAGCAGCTTGGAGCCAGGGGTATTATACAATGAGCAGTACTTC.

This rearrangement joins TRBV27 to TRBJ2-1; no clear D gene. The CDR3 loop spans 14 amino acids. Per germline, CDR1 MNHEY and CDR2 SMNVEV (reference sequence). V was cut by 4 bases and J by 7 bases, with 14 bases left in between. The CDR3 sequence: CASSSSDTVNEQFF. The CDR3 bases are TGTGCCAGCAGTTCTAGTGATACCGTGAATGAGCAGTTCTTC.

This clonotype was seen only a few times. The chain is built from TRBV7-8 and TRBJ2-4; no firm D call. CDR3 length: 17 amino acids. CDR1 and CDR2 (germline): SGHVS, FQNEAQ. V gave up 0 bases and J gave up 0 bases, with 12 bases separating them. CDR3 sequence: CASSLAPGVLAKNIQYF. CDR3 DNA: TGTGCCAGCAGCTTAGCCCCAGGTGTTCTAGCCAAAAACATTCAGTACTTC.

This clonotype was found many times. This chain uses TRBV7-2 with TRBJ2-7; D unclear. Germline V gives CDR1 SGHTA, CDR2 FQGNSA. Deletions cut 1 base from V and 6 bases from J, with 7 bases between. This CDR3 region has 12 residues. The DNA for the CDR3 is TGTGCCAGCAGCTTAGGAGGAATCGAGCAGTACTTC. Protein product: CASSLGGIEQYF.

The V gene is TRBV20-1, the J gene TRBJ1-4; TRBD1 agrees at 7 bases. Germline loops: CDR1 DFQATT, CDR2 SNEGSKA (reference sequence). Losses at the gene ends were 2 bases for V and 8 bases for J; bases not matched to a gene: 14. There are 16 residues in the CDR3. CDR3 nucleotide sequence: TGCAGTGCTAGACCTTATAGGGGGCGACGGGCCGAAAAACTGTTTTTT. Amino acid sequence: CSARPYRGRRAEKLFF.

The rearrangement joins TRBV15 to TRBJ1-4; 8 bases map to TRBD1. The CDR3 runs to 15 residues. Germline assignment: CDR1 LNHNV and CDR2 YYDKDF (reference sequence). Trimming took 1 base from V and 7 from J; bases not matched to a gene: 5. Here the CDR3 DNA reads TGTGCCACCAGCAGAGGTGGACAGGGTAGTGAAAAACTGTTTTTT. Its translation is CATSRGGQGSEKLFF.

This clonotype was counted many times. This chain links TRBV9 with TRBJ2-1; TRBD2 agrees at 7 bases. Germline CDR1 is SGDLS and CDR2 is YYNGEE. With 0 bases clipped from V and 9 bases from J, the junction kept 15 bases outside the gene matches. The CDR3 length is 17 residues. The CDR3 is CASSVAPGRRENFEQFF. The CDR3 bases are TGTGCCAGCAGCGTAGCACCGGGGCGGCGGGAGAACTTTGAGCAGTTCTTC.

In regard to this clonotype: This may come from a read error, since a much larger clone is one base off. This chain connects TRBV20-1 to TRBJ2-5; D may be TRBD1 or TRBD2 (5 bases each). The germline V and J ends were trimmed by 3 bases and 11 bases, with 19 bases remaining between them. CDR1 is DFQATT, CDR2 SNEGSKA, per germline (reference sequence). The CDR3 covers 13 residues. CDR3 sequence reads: CSARTGPYNEQYF. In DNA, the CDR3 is TGCAGTGCTAGGACGGGACCTTACAATGAGCAGTACTTC.

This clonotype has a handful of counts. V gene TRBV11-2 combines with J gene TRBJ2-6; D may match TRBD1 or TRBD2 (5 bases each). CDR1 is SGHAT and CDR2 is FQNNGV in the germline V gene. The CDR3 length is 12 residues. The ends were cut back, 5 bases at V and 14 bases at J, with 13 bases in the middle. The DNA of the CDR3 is TGTGCCAGCAGCCCGGGACCGGTACTCCTGACTTTC. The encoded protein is CASSPGPVLLTF.

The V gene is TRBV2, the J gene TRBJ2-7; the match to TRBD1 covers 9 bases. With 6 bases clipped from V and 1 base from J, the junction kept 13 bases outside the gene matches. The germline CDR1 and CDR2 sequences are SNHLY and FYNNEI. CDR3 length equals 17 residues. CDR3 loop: CASRFSSGTGKSYEQYF. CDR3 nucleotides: TGTGCCAGCAGGTTTAGTTCTGGGACAGGGAAATCCTACGAGCAGTACTTC.

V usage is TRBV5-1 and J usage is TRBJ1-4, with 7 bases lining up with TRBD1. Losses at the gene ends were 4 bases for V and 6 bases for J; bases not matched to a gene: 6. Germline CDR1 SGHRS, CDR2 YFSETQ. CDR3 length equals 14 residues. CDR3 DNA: TGCGCCAGCAGCGAGGGACAGCGGGATGAAAAACTGTTTTTT. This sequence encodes CASSEGQRDEKLFF.

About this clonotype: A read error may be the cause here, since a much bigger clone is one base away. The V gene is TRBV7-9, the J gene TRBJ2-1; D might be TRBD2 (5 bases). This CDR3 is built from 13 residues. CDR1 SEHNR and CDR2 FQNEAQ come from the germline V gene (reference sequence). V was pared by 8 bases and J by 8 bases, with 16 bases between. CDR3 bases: TGTGCCAGCTGCGGACTCATCGGGGATGAGCAGTTCTTC. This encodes CASCGLIGDEQFF.

In DNA, the CDR3 is TGCAGTGCTACAACGGGGGAACCAAGCTCCTACAATGAGCAGTTCTTC. Translated, it gives CSATTGEPSSYNEQFF. The V gene is TRBV20-1, the J gene TRBJ2-1; a possible D gene is TRBD2 (6 bases). Germline assignment: CDR1 DFQATT and CDR2 SNEGSKA (reference sequence). This CDR3 contains 16 residues. V was clipped by 4 bases and J by 0 bases, with 16 bases between them.

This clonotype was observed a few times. CDR3 sequence reads: CASSIVGVTDTEAFF. The CDR3 DNA reads as TGTGCCAGTAGTATAGTGGGGGTAACGGACACTGAAGCTTTCTTT. The chain links TRBV19 to TRBJ1-1; D may be TRBD1 (5 bases). The CDR3 has 15 residues. V was pared by 1 base and J by 3 bases, with 12 bases between. Germline assignment: CDR1 LNHDA and CDR2 SQIVND (reference sequence).

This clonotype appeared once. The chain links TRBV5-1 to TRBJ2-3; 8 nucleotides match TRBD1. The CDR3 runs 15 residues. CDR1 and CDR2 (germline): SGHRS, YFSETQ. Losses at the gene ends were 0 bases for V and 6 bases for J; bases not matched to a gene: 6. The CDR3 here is CASSLDFSGGDTQYF. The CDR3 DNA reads TGCGCCAGCAGCTTGGATTTTTCAGGGGGCGATACGCAGTATTTT.

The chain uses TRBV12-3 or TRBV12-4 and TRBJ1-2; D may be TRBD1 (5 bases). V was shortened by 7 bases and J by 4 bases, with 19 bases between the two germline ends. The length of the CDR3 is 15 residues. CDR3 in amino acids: CASIGRRGGGYGYTF. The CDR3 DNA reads TGTGCCAGCATCGGCCGGAGGGGAGGAGGCTATGGCTACACCTTC.

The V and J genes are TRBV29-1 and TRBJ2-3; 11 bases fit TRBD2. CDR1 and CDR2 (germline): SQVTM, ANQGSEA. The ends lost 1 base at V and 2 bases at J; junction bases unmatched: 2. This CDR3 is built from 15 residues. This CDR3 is CSVEGLAGITDTQYF. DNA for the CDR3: TGCAGCGTTGAAGGACTAGCGGGAATCACAGATACGCAGTATTTT.

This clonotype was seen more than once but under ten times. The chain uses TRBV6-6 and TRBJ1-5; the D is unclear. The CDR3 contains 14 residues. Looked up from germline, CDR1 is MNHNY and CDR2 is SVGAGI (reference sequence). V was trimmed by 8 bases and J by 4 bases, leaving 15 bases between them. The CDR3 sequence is CASGPPGTNQPQHF. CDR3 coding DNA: TGTGCCAGCGGTCCCCCAGGCACTAATCAGCCCCAGCATTTT.

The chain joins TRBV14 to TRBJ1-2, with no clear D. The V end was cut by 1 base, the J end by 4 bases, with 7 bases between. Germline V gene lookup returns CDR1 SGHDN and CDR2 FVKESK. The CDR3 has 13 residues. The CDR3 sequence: CASSQGILYGYTF. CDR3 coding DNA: TGTGCCAGCAGCCAAGGGATCCTCTATGGCTACACCTTC. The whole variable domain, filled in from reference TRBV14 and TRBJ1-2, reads EAGVTQFPSHSVIEKGQTVTLRCDPISGHDNLYWYRRVMGKEIKFLLHFVKESKQDESGMPNNRFLAERTGGTYSTLKVQPAELEDSGVYFCASSQGILYGYTFGSGTRLTVV.

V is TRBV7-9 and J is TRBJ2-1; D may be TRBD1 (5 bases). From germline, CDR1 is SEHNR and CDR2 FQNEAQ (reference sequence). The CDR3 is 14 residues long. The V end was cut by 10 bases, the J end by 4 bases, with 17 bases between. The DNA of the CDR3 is TGTGCCATCCGACAAGGGAAGGGGTACAATGAGCAGTTCTTC. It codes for CAIRQGKGYNEQFF.

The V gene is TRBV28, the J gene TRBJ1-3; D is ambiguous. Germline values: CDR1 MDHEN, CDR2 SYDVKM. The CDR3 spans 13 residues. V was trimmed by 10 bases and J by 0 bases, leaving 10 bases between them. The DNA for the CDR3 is TGTGCCATCCGGGCCTTCTCTGGAAACACCATATATTTT. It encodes CAIRAFSGNTIYF.

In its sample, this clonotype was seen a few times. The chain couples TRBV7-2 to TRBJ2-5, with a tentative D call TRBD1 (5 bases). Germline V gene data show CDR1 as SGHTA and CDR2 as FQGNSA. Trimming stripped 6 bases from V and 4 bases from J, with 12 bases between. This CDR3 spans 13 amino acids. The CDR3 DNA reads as TGTGCCAGCAGTCCAGACAGAAGAGAGACCCAGTACTTC. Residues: CASSPDRRETQYF. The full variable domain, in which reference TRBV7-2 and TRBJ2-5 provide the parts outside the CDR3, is GAGVSQSPSNKVTEKGKDVELRCDPISGHTALYWYRQSLGQGLEFLIYFQGNSAPDKSGLPSDRFSAERTGGSVSTLTIQRTQQEDSAVYLCASSPDRRETQYFGPGTRLLVL.

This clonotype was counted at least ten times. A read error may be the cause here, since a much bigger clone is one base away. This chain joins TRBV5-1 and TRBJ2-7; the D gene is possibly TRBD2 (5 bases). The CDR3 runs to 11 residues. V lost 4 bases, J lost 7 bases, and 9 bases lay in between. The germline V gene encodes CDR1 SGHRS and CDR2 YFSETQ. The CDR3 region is CASSETTEQYF. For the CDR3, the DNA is TGCGCCAGCAGCGAGACTACGGAGCAGTACTTC.

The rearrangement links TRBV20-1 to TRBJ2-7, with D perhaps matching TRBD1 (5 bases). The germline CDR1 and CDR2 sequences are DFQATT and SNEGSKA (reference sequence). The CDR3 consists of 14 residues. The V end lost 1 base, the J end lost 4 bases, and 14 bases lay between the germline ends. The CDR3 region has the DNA TGCAGTGCTAGAGGGGGCAGGGCCGAATACGAGCAGTACTTC. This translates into CSARGGRAEYEQYF.

CDR3 loop: CASCTGLAQETQYF. DNA for the CDR3: TGTGCCAGTTGTACGGGACTGGCTCAAGAGACCCAGTACTTC. The J gene is TRBJ2-5, the V gene TRBV28; TRBD2 might be the D (6 bases). Trimming shortened V by 9 bases and J by 2 bases, and 16 bases separated the two germline ends. CDR1 and CDR2 from the germline V gene are MDHEN and SYDVKM. This CDR3 is 14 amino acids long.